Following are 6 T cell receptor beta chains from one sample sequenced in a study of molecular identifiers for immune sequencing clone quantification. TCRdb re-derived calls from the PCR reads in MiXCR, one entry per CDR3 protein. The sample gives fewer than 350,000 distinct CDR3 sequences, 24% of which show up once; 0.65% to 0.75% is in the top ten. The source material was naive CD8+ T cells from blood, with Jurkat cell RNA spiked in. Subset in this sample: FACS-sorted CD8+CD4-CCR7+CD45RA+ naive T cells. The origin of the receptors is a human donor in good health. Some libraries in this study had Jurkat cell RNA spiked in.

The V and J genes are TRBV7-9 and TRBJ1-4, with 10 positions matching TRBD1. Germline CDR1 is SEHNR and CDR2 is FQNEAQ (reference sequence). The CDR3 sequence is 16 residues long. Trimming cost V 5 bases and J 4 bases; bases outside gene matches: 7. The CDR3 loop is CASSPRDRGRNEKLFF. The CDR3 bases are TGTGCCAGCAGCCCCCGGGACAGGGGCCGTAATGAAAAACTGTTTTTT.

In its sample, this clonotype was seen once. Given a much more abundant clone one base away, this may be a read error. This chain connects TRBV6-6 to TRBJ1-1; D gene ambiguous. Germline assignment: CDR1 MNHNY and CDR2 SVGAGI (reference sequence). The V and J ends lost 6 bases and 2 bases respectively, with 10 bases between them. CDR3 length equals 13 residues. The CDR3 coding sequence is TGTGCCAGCAGACGACACCCAAACACTGAAGCTTTCTTT. Translated, it gives CASRRHPNTEAFF.

This clonotype occurred a few times. J is TRBJ2-7 and V is TRBV7-9; TRBD2 agrees at 11 bases. The CDR3 spans 17 residues. CDR1 and CDR2 from the germline V gene are SEHNR and FQNEAQ (reference sequence). J lost 3 bases, V lost 5 bases, and 12 bases had no gene match. The CDR3 nucleotides read TGTGCCAGCAGCCCTCAACGGGGGACTAGCGGAAACTACGAGCAGTACTTC. The encoded protein is CASSPQRGTSGNYEQYF.

The sample holds many counts of this clonotype. V is TRBV19 and J is TRBJ1-1, with D unresolved. Trimming pared 3 bases from V and 1 base from J, leaving 9 bases between. This CDR3 region has 14 residues. Germline V gene data show CDR1 as LNHDA and CDR2 as SQIVND (reference sequence). The CDR3 coding sequence is TGTGCCAGTAGTATTTTAGCTACGAACACTGAAGCTTTCTTT. Translated: CASSILATNTEAFF.

The chain carries TRBV28 and TRBJ1-5; D uncertain. This CDR3 spans 13 amino acids. Trimming cost V 4 bases and J 3 bases, with 7 bases left between them. CDR1 and CDR2 from the germline V gene are MDHEN and SYDVKM. CDR3 nucleotides: TGTGCCAGCAGTTGGGTGGTCAATCAGCCCCAGCATTTT. It translates to CASSWVVNQPQHF.

Comment on this clonotype: With a much larger clone just one base away, this may be a read error. V is TRBV20-1 and J is TRBJ1-5; 7 bases are shared with TRBD1. This CDR3 comprises 13 residues. J was trimmed by 5 bases and V by 1 base; bases with no gene match: 2. The germline V gene has CDR1 DFQATT and CDR2 SNEGSKA (reference sequence). The CDR3 region has the DNA TGCAGTGCTAGAGGACAGGGACATCAGCCCCAGCATTTT. This encodes CSARGQGHQPQHF.